This T cell receptor (beta chain) was recovered during a study of blood T cell repertoires in COVID-19. Study overall: Nucleic acid was either cDNA or gDNA, and it came from T cells, B-cell-depleted T cells, or PBMCs.

The length of the CDR3 is 14 residues. Germline lookup yields CDR1 LNHDA and CDR2 SQIVND (reference sequence). V gave up 4 bases and J gave up 3 bases, with 12 bases separating them. The assay was immunoSEQ multiplex PCR, and TCRdb's table has in-frame clones only and misses some. The table lists about 360,000 clones, about 88% of them singletons. The sample consisted of peripheral blood. The TCR sequence derives from a human donor in a cohort sampled during active COVID-19. The V gene is TRBV19, the J gene TRBJ2-5; perhaps TRBD2 as D (7 bases). CDR3 sequence reads: CASSSGGVEETQYF. Here the CDR3 DNA reads TGTGCCAGTAGTAGCGGGGGCGTAGAAGAGACCCAGTACTTC.